This T cell receptor (beta chain) comes out of a study of shared T cell receptors in the human thymus. Trimming took 7 bases from V and 1 from J; bases not matched to a gene: 7. The CDR3 contains 15 residues. Germline V lookup: CDR1 SGHTA, CDR2 FQGNSA. The repertoire was sequenced with immunoSEQ multiplex PCR; TCRdb's copy has only in-frame clones and lacks some. The sample has hundreds of thousands of clones, roughly 88% seen once. Separately, the same data were catalogued under a study of human thymus T cells. That report adds: Thymic and blood repertoires seemed to favor certain V and J genes. Overlap was high between thymic repertoires from unrelated individuals, as reported in related research.

The sequencing input was thymocytes. This sequence joins TRBV7-2 and TRBJ1-3; 7 nucleotides agree with TRBD1. The TCR originated in a boy less than two years old with a congenital heart defect. CDR3 bases: TGTGCCAGCAAGGGACAGTTACCATCTGGAAACACCATATATTTT. It yields the protein CASKGQLPSGNTIYF.